This T cell receptor (beta chain) was documented in a study of CD8 T cells in ankylosing spondylitis. Points from the study as a whole: There was reportedly significant enrichment of clones that were disease-linked in matched ankylosing spondylitis synovial fluid.

One entry per CDR3 protein results from TCRdb running MiXCR on the 5' RACE reads. This table holds around 140,000 distinct CDR3 sequences, over 10% found once. This clonotype was recorded at least ten times. The antigen is not known. This CDR3 is built from 14 residues. This TCR derives from a female donor with ankylosing spondylitis or in good health (not recorded which). This chain joins TRBV21-1 and TRBJ2-1; TRBD1 was called by the table and not checked on the DNA. TRBV21-1 is given as a pseudogene. Sequenced input: blood, either unsorted or a sorted T cell fraction (not recorded which). CDR3 nucleotide sequence: TGTGCCAGCAGCAACCGACAGGGGACCCATGAGCAGTTCTTC. It specifies CASSNRQGTHEQFF.